The entry that follows covers one T cell receptor beta chain sequence. The target antigen is unknown. This sample is part of a study of breast tumors, draining lymph nodes, adjacent tissues. Study-level results: That most tumor T cells come from lymph nodes remained unproven. Luminal-like breast cancer showed significantly higher tumor–nontumor repertoire similarity than basal-like. Data fit most tumor T cells coming from lymph node, expanding in tumor.

V dropped 4 bases and J dropped 7; count of bases not matched to a gene: 15. CDR1 and CDR2 (germline): KGHDR, SFDVKD. This CDR3 spans 17 amino acids. One entry per CDR3 protein results from TCRdb running MiXCR on the multiplex PCR reads. The sample carries some 21,000 distinct CDR3 sequences, around 40% recorded once. Source material: breast tumor tissue. The J gene is TRBJ2-1, the V gene TRBV24-1; 7 bases agree with TRBD2. The TCR was taken from a female donor with breast cancer. Some clones in this sample may be carry-over from other donors' samples. CDR3 loop: CATSEPVTSSGGNEQFF. As DNA, the CDR3 is TGTGCCACCAGTGAACCGGTGACTAGCTCGGGTGGGAATGAGCAGTTCTTC.